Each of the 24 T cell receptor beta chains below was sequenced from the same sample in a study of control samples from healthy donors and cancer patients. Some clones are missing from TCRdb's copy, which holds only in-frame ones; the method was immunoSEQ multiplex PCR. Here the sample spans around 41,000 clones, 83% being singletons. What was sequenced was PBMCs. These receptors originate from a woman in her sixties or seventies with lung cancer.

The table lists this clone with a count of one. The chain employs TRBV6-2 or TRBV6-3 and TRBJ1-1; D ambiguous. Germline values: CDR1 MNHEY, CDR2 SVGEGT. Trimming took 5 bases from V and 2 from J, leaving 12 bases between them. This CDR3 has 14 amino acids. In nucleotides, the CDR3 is TGTGCCAGCAGTCCAGCCCTTTCTAACACTGAAGCTTTCTTT. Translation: CASSPALSNTEAFF.

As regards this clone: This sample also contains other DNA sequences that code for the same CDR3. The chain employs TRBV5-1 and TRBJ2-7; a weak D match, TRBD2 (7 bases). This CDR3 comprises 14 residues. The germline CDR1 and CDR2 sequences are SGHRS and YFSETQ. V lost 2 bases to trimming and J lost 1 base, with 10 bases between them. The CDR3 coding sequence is TGCGCCAGCAGCTTTAGGGGGGGATCCTACGAGCAGTACTTC. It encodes CASSFRGGSYEQYF.

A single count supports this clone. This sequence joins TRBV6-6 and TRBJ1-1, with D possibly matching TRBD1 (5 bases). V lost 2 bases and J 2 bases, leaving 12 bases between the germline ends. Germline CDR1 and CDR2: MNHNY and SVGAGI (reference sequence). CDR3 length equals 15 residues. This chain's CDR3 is CASSYSQGVNTEAFF. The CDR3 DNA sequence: TGTGCCAGCAGTTACAGCCAGGGAGTCAACACTGAAGCTTTCTTT.

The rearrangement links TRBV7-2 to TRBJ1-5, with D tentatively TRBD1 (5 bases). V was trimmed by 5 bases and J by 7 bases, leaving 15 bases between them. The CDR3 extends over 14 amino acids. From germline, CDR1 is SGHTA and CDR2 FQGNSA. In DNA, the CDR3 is TGTGCCAGCAGCCCCGCTCAATGGGGCCAGCCCCAGCATTTT. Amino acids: CASSPAQWGQPQHF. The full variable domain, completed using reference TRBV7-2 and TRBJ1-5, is GAGVSQSPSNKVTEKGKDVELRCDPISGHTALYWYRQSLGQGLEFLIYFQGNSAPDKSGLPSDRFSAERTGGSVSTLTIQRTQQEDSAVYLCASSPAQWGQPQHFGDGTRLSIL.

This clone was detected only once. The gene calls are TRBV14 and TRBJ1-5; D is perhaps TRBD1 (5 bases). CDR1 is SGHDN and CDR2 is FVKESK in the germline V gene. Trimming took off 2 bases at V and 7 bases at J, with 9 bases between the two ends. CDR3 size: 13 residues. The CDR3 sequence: CASSQWGGQPQHF. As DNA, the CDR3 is TGTGCCAGCAGCCAATGGGGGGGGCAGCCCCAGCATTTT. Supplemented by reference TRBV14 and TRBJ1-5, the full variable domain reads EAGVTQFPSHSVIEKGQTVTLRCDPISGHDNLYWYRRVMGKEIKFLLHFVKESKQDESGMPNNRFLAERTGGTYSTLKVQPAELEDSGVYFCASSQWGGQPQHFGDGTRLSIL.

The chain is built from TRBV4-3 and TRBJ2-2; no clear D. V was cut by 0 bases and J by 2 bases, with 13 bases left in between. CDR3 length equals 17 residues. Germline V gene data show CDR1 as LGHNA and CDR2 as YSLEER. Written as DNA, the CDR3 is TGCGCCAGCAGCCAAGATGGCGGCATGATAAACACCGGGGAGCTGTTTTTT. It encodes CASSQDGGMINTGELFF.

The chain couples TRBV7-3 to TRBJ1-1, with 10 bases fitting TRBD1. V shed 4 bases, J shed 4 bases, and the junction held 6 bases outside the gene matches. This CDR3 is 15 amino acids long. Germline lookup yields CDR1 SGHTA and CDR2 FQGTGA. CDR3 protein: CASSSRQGAITEAFF. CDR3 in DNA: TGTGCCAGCAGCTCCCGACAGGGGGCAATCACTGAAGCTTTCTTT. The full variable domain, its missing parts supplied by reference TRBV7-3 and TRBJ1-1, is GAGVSQTPSNKVTEKGKYVELRCDPISGHTALYWYRQSLGQGPEFLIYFQGTGAADDSGLPNDRFFAVRPEGSVSTLKIQRTERGDSAVYLCASSSRQGAITEAFFGQGTRLTVV.

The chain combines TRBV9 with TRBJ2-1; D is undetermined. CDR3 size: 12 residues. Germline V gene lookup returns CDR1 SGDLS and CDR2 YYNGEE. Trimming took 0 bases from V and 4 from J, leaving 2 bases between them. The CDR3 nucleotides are TGTGCCAGCAGCGTAGGATACAATGAGCAGTTCTTC. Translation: CASSVGYNEQFF. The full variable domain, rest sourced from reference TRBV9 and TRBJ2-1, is DSGVTQTPKHLITATGQRVTLRCSPRSGDLSVYWYQQSLDQGLQFLIQYYNGEERAKGNILERFSAQQFPDLHSELNLSSLELGDSALYFCASSVGYNEQFFGPGTRLTVL.

The CDR3 spells CASSPASGSYTEAFF. The DNA of the CDR3 is TGCGCCAGCAGCCCCGCTTCGGGCAGTTACACTGAAGCTTTCTTT. This sequence joins TRBV4-3 and TRBJ1-1; D remains ambiguous. The CDR3 runs 15 residues. Germline-derived CDR1 and CDR2 are LGHNA and YSLEER. V shed 4 bases and J shed 3 bases, with 15 bases lying between them.

The CDR3: CASSQDSGFGTSGTYEQYF. CDR3 bases: TGCGCCAGCAGCCAAGATTCGGGGTTTGGGACTAGCGGTACCTACGAGCAGTACTTC. This rearrangement joins TRBV4-3 to TRBJ2-7; 11 nucleotides line up with TRBD2. V was pared by 0 bases and J by 2 bases, with 12 bases of the junction left unmatched. The germline V gene encodes CDR1 LGHNA and CDR2 YSLEER. The CDR3 runs 19 residues.

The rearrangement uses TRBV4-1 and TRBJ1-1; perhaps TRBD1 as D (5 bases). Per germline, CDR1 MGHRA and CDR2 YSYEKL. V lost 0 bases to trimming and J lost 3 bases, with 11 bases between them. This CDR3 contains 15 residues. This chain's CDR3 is CASSQETGRDTEAFF. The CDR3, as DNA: TGCGCCAGCAGCCAAGAGACGGGGCGCGACACTGAAGCTTTCTTT.

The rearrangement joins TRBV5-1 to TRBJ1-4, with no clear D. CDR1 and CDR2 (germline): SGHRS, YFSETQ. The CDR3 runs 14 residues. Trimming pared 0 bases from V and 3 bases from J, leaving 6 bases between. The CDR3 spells CASSLGVANEKLFF. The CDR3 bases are TGCGCCAGCAGCTTGGGGGTAGCTAATGAAAAACTGTTTTTT.

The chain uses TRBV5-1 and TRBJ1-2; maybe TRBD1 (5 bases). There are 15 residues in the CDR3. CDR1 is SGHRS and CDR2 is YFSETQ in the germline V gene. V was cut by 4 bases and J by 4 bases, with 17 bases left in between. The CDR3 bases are TGCGCCAGCAGCCCACGGGGCGACACTACCTATGGCTACACCTTC. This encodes CASSPRGDTTYGYTF. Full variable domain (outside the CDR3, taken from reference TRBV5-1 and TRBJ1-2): KAGVTQTPRYLIKTRGQQVTLSCSPISGHRSVSWYQQTPGQGLQFLFEYFSETQRNKGNFPGRFSGRQFSNSRSEMNVSTLELGDSALYLCASSPRGDTTYGYTFGSGTRLTVV.

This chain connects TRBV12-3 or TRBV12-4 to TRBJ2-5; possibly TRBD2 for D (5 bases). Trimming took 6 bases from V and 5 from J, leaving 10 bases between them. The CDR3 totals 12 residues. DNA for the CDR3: TGTGCCAGCAGAAGAGGGATGGAGACCCAGTACTTC. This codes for CASRRGMETQYF.

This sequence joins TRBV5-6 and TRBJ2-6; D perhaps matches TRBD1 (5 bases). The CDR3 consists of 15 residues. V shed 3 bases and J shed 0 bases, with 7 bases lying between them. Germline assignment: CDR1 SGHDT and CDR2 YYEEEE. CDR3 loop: CASSSDTSGANVLTF. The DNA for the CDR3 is TGTGCCAGCAGCTCGGACACCTCTGGGGCCAACGTCCTGACTTTC.

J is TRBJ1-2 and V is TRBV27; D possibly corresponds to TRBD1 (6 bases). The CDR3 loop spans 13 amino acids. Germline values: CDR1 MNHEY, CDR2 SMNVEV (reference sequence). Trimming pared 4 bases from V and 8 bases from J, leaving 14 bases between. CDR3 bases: TGTGCCAGCAGTTGGGGGCGAGCGGGCGGCTACACCTTC. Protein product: CASSWGRAGGYTF.

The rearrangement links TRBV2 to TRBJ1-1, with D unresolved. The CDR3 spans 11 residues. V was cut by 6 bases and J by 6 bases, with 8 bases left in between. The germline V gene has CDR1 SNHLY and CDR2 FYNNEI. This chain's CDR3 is CASREGAEAFF. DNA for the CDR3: TGTGCCAGCAGAGAGGGAGCTGAAGCTTTCTTT.

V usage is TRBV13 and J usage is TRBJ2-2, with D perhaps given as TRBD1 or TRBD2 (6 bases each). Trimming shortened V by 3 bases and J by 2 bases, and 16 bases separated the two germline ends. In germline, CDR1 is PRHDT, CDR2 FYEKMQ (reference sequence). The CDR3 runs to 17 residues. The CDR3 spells CASSLGGGTLNTGELFF. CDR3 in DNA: TGTGCCAGCAGCTTGGGCGGCGGGACACTTAACACCGGGGAGCTGTTTTTT.

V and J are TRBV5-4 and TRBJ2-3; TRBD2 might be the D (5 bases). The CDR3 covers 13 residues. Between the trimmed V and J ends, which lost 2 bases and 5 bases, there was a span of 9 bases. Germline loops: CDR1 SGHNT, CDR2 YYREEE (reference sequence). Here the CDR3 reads CASSLKGRDTQYF. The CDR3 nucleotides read TGTGCCAGCAGCTTAAAAGGGAGAGATACGCAGTATTTT.

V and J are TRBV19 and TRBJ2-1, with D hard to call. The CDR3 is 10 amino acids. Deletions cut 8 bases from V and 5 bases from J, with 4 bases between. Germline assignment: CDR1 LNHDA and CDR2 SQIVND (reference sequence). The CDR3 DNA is TGTGCCAGTGGTAACAATGAGCAGTTCTTC. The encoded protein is CASGNNEQFF.

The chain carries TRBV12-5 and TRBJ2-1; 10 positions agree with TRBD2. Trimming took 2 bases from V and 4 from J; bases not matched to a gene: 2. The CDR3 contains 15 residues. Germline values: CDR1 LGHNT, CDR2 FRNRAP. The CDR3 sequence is CASGLYSGRYNEQFF. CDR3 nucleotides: TGTGCTAGTGGTTTGTATAGCGGGAGGTACAATGAGCAGTTCTTC.

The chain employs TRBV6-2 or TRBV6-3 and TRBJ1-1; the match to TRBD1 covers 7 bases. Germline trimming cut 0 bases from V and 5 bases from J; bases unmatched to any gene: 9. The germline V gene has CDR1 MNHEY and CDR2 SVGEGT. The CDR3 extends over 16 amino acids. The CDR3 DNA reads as TGTGCCAGCAGTTACTCCCCCGGGTCAGGGGGTACTGAAGCTTTCTTT. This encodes CASSYSPGSGGTEAFF.

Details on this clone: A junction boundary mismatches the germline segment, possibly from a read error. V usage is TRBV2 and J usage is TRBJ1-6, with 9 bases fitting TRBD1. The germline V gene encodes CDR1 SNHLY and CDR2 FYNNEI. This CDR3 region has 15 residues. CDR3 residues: CASREGDRVGSPLHF. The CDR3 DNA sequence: TGTGCCAGCAGAGAAGGGGACAGGGTAGGATCACCCCTCCACTTT.

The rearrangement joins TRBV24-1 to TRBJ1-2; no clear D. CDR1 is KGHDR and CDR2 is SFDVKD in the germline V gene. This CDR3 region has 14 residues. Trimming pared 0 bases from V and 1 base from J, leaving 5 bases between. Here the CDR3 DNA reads TGTGCCACCAGTGATTTGATGTATAACTATGGCTACACCTTC. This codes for CATSDLMYNYGYTF.